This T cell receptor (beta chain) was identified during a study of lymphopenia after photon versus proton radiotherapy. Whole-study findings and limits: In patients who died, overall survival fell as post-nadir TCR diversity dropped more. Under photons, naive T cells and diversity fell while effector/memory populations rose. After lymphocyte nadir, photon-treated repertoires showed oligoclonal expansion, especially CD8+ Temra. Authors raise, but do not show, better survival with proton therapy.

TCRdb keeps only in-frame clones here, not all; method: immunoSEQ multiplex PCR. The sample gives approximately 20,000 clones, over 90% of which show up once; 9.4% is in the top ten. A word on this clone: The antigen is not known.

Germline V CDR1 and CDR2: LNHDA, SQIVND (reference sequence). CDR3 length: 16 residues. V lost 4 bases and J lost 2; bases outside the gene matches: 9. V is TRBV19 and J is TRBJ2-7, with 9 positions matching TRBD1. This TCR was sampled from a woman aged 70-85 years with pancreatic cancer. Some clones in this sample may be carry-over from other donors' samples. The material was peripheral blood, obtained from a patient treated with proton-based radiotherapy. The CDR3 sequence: CASSNRWTGAAYEQYF. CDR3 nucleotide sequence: TGTGCCAGTAGTAATAGATGGACAGGGGCGGCCTACGAGCAGTACTTC.